A single TCR beta chain is shown here with its context. The specificity of this receptor is unknown. No base quality values were provided; no much bigger clone lies one nucleotide off. These data originate in a study of T cell repertoires in cytomegalovirus infection (dated by TCRdb to 2018 to 2020). General notes on the study: Alongside well-studied HLA-B-restricted epitopes, the peptide stimulations were aimed at recently identified HLA-C-restricted CMV epitopes, whose presentation resists viral immunomodulation. Because public TCR beta signatures pointed to carriage of CMV infection together with the matching HLA type, the HLA type of each donor mattered for the analysis. What the study reported, not specific to this receptor: The ex vivo response was dominated by HLA-C-restricted CMV-specific TCR beta clonotypes, and the single most frequent clonotype in two of eight donors was supplied by these HLA-C-restricted clonotypes. Carriers of CMV infection plus the relevant HLA type were discriminated by the cumulative frequency of public TCR beta family members in the study cohort and in an independent roughly 400-donor cohort.

The sample was run on an Illumina HiSeq 1500. TCRdb reran the public reads through fastp at Q25 and MiXCR, keeping productive beta chains. Identical CDR3 proteins give one entry, which carries the most common genes and DNA. In this sample the table shows hundreds of thousands of distinct CDR3 sequences, 32% of which occur a single time. About an eighth of the sample is taken by the ten largest. The sample's treatment or condition label, in plain terms: in vitro stimulation with specific CMV peptide epitopes to enrich CMV-specific T cells. This TCR derives from a human donor in good health (CMV status not recorded). Some clones in this sample may be carry-over from other donors' samples. The sequences come from cultured CD8+ T cells from PBMCs, collected from culture after CMV antigen stimulation.

The nucleotides are TGTGCCAGTAGTATAAAATGGATTGGGACCGGGGAGCTGTTTTTT. Its protein is CASSIKWIGTGELFF. The rearranged chain carries TRBV19 and TRBJ2-2; too little of a D gene remains to name it. The CDR3 covers 15 residues, taking in both the cysteine and the phenylalanine. Only the CDR3 part of the read is kept: 45 bases, read in frame from the first base. Per the germline V gene (reference sequence), LNHDA is the CDR1 and SQIVND is the CDR2. V drops 2 bases and J drops 5 bases, leaving 12 bases in between.